This entry describes one T cell receptor (beta chain). This sample is part of a study of blood T cell repertoires in COVID-19. Study at large: Acute-phase and convalescent COVID-19 samples originated in the United States, Italy and Spain. PBMCs, B-cell-depleted T cells, or T cells provided the cDNA or gDNA that made up the material.

In the original processing: The authors estimated nucleated cell counts from reference gene primer amplification. Clones were read by immunoSEQ multiplex PCR, and TCRdb kept only the in-frame ones, dropping some. The D gene and trimming were derived from the DNA, and the V and J assignments and clone size from that table. The sample has approximately 100,000 clones, 85% to 90% seen once; the top ten hold around 5.5%. The sequence was collected from a human donor in a cohort sampled during active COVID-19. Input material: peripheral blood.

CDR3 loop: CASSLVLAGGTGELFF. The CDR3 DNA reads TGTGCCAGCAGCTTAGTACTAGCGGGAGGCACCGGGGAGCTGTTTTTT. The chain has TRBV7-9 and TRBJ2-2, with TRBD2 matching 12 bases. Looked up from germline, CDR1 is SEHNR and CDR2 is FQNEAQ (reference sequence). Unmatched junction bases numbered 1, after V lost 1 base and J lost 4 bases. CDR3 length equals 16 residues.